This T cell receptor beta chain was found in a study of blood T cell repertoires in COVID-19 (TCRdb year 2020). Study-level background: Collaborator samples came from the United States, Italy and Spain and covered acute and convalescent phases of COVID-19. The material from the prospective study consisted of cDNA or gDNA derived from T cells, B-cell-depleted T cells, or PBMCs. Deeply sampled blood TCRbeta repertoires from subjects exposed to, actively infected with, or recovered from COVID-19 were included in the dataset. The repertoires were released in a freely available public database intended as a resource for research on the immune response to SARS-CoV-2. The samples were drawn from two sources: the first 160 participants of the ongoing ImmuneRACE study, and 1,254 subjects contributed by 6 global collaborators. A de-identified subject ID, COVID-19 status, age in years and sex were almost always included in the sample metadata. HLA class I and class II types, where available, came from metadata supplied by the sample provider rather than from assay-based typing. Findings and caveats that apply to the study as a whole: The quantity of clinical and demographic metadata differed by source and by participant and was supplied without curation.

Concerning this clone itself: Its antigen is still unknown. Base-call qualities are not available, and no considerably larger clone is one nucleotide away.

The collaborating institutions used their own protocols to collect whole blood in K2EDTA tubes. Collaborator samples were shipped for TCRbeta analysis as frozen whole blood, isolated PBMCs, or DNA extracted from either sample type. CDR1 and CDR2 were assigned from the germline V gene (reference sequence) as LNHNV and YYDKDF. V trim: 4 bases; J trim: 2 bases; unmatched bases: 15. The CDR3 spans 18 residues, from the cysteine through the phenylalanine. Just CDR3 DNA is preserved here, 54 bases in frame from base 1. The immunoSEQ Assay, a bias-controlled multiplex PCR, was used to amplify TCRbeta CDR3 regions from genomic DNA. Concerning the study's data processing: Within the assay, amplification of reference gene primers was used to estimate how many nucleated cells each sample contained. To quantify the absolute abundance of each unique TCRbeta CDR3 rearrangement, sequence reads were collapsed and filtered. For each sample, productive Simpson clonality was calculated by taking the square root of Simpson's diversity index across productive rearrangements. Entries here come from immuneACCESS through TCRdb and include only in-frame sequences with V and J called. Some clones fail to appear in such tables; in the studies checked, an unresolved V gene covers under half of the shortfall, and the cause of the remainder is unknown. The V and J calls and clone size are taken from that table; D and trimming were inferred from the DNA. The sample includes some 340,000 clones, with around 88% observed a single time. The ten largest clones take up 2.5% to 3.5% of the sample.

This clonotype was obtained from a man younger than 45 with active or convalescent COVID-19. The sequencing input was peripheral blood. The chain was built from TRBV15 and TRBJ2-3; 7 bases in the junction line up with TRBD1. The DNA is TGTGCCACCAGCATCGACCCACAGCCTCAGGGGGTCACAGATACGCAGTATTTT. This sequence encodes CATSIDPQPQGVTDTQYF.